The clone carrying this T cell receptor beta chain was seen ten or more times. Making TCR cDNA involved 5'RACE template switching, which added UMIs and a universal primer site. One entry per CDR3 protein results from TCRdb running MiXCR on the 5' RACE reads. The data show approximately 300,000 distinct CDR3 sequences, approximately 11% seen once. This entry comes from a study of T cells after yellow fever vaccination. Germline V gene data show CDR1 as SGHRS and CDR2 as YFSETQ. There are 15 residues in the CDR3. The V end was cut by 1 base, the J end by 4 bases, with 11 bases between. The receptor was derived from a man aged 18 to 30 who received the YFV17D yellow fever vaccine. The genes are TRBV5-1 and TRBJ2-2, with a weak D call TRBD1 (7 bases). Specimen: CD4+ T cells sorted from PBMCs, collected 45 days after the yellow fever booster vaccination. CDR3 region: CASSLRGDSTGELFF. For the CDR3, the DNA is TGCGCCAGCAGCTTGCGCGGGGACAGCACCGGGGAGCTGTTTTTT.